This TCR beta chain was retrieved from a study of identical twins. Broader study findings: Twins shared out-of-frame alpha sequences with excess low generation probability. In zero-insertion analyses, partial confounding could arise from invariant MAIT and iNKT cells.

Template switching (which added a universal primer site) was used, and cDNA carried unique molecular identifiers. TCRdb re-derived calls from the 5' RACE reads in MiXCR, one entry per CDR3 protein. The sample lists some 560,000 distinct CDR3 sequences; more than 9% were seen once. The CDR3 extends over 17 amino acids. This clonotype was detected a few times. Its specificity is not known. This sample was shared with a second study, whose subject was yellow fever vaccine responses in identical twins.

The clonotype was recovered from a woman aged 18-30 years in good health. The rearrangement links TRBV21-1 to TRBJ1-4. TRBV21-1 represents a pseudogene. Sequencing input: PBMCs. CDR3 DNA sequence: TGTGCCAGCAGCGAGATACCAGCTCGGTCTCCGAATGAAAAACTGTTTTTT. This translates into CASSEIPARSPNEKLFF.